The source of this TCR beta chain is a study of blood T cells in healthy people across ages. Study observations and caveats: Comparison with aged donors showed that long-lived donors had more naive CD4+ cells and higher diversity. Donor CMV infection status was unknown, possibly confounding age-related changes in expanded clonotypes.

This CDR3 is built from 15 residues. CDR1 MNHEY and CDR2 SVGAGI come from the germline V gene. V lost 2 bases, J lost 6 bases, and 15 bases lay in between. Together with a sample-barcoded 5' primer, a J-beta primer mix was included in a second PCR lasting roughly 7 to 11 cycles. MiXCR was run by TCRdb on the 5' RACE reads, yielding one entry per CDR3 protein. The sample consists of under 1,000,000 distinct CDR3 sequences, about 45% of them appearing once. On this clonotype itself: Antigen: not known.

In terms of origin and age, donors were healthy Caucasian individuals from Russia aged 6 to 90. This TCR was recovered from an elderly man in good health. The V call is TRBV6-5, the J call TRBJ2-3; tentative D call: TRBD1 (5 bases). Source material: blood. CDR3 bases: TGTGCCAGCAGTTACCGCCAGTCGGCAGGGGATACGCAGTATTTT. Residues: CASSYRQSAGDTQYF.